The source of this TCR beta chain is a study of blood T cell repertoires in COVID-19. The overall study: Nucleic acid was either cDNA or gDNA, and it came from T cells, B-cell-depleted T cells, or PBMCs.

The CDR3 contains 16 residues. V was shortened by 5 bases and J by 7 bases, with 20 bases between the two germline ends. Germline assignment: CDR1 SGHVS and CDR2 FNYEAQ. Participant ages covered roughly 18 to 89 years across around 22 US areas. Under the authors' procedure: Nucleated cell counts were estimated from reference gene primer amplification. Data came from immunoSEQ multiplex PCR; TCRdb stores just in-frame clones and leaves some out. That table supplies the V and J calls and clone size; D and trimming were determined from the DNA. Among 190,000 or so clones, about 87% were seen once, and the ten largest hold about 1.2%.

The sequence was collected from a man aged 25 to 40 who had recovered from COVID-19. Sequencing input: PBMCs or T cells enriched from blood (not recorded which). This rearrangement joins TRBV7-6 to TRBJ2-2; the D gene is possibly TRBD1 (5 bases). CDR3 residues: CASSPSSRAGDGELFF. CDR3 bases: TGTGCCAGCAGCCCCTCCTCCAGGGCTGGTGACGGGGAGCTGTTTTTT.